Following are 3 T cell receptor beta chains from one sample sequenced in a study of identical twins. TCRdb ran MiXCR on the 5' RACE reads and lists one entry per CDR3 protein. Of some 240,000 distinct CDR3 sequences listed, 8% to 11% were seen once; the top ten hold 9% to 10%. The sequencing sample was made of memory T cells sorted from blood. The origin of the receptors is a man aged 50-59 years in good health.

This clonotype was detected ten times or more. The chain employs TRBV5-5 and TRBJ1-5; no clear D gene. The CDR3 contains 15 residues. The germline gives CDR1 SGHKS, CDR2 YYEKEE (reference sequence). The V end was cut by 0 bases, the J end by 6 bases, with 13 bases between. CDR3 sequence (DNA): TGTGCCAGCAGCTTGGCCCGCACACCGGGTCAGCCCCAGCATTTT. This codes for CASSLARTPGQPQHF.

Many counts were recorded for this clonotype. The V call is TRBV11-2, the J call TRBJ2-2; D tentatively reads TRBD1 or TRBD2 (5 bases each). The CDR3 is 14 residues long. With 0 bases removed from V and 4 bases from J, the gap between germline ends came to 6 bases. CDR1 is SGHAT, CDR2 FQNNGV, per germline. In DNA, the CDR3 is TGTGCCAGCAGCTTAGATGGGACCACCGGGGAGCTGTTTTTT. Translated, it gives CASSLDGTTGELFF.

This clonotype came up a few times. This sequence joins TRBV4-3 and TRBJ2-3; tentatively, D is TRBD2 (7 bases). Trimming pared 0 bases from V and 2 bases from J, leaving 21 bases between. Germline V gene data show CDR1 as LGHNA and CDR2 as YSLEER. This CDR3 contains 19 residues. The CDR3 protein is CASSQDRVGRGRYTDTQYF. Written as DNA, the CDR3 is TGCGCCAGCAGCCAAGATCGGGTGGGGCGGGGGCGATACACAGATACGCAGTATTTT.